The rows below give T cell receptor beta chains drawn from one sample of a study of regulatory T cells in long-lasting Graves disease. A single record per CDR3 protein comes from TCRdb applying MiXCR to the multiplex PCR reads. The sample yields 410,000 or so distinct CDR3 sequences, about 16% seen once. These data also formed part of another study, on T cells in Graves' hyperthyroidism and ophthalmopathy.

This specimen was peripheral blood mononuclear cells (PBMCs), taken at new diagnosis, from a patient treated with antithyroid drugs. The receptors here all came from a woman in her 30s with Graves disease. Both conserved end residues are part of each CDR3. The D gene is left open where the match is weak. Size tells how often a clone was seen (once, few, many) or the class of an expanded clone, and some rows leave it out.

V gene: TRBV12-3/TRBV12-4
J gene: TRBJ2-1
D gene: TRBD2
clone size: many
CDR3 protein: CASRGAGGWFGEQFF
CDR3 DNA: TGTGCCAGCAGGGGAGCGGGAGGTTGGTTTGGTGAGCAGTTCTTC

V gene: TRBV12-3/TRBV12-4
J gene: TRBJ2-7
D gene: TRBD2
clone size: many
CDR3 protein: CASSSMPGLFYEQYF
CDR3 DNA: TGTGCCAGCAGTTCGATGCCGGGACTATTCTACGAGCAGTACTTC

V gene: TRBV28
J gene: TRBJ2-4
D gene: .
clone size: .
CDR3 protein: CASSSGRSIQYF
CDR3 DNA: TGTGCCAGCAGTTCAGGGAGGAGCATTCAGTACTTC

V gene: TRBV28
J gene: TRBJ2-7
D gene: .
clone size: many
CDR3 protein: CASSLMWSAPPYEQYF
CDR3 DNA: TGTGCCAGCAGTTTGATGTGGTCTGCTCCTCCCTACGAGCAGTACTTC

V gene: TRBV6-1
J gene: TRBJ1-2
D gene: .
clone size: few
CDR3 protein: CASEDYGYTF
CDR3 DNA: TGTGCCAGCGAGGATTATGGCTACACCTTC

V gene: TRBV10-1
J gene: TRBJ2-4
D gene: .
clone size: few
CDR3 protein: CASSESQGFRNIQYF
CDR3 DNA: TGCGCCAGCAGTGAGTCGCAGGGGTTTAGAAACATTCAGTACTTC

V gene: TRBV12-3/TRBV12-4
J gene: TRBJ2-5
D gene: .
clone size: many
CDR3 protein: CASSFMETQYF
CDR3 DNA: TGTGCCAGCAGTTTTATGGAGACCCAGTACTTC

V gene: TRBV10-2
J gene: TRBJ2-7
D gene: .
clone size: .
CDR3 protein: CASSEQHEQYF
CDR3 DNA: TGCGCCAGCAGTGAACAGCACGAGCAGTACTTC

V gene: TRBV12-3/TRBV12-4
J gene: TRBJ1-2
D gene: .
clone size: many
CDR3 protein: CASSPDRIYGYTF
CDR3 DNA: TGTGCCAGCAGTCCCGACAGAATCTATGGCTACACCTTC

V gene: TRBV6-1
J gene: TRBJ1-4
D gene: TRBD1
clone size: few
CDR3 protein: CASRTGGGFEKLFF
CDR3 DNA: TGTGCCAGCAGAACAGGGGGTGGGTTTGAAAAACTGTTTTTT

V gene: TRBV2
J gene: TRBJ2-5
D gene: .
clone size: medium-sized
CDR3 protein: CASSEALPRGATQYF
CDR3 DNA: TGTGCCAGCAGTGAAGCGCTTCCCAGGGGGGCGACCCAGTACTTC

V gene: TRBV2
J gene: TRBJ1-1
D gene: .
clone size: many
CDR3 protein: CASTGQPNTEAFF
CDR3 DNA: TGTGCCAGCACTGGACAGCCGAACACTGAAGCTTTCTTT

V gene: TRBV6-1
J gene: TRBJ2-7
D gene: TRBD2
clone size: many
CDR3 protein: CASTKGLAGTYEQYF
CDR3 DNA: TGTGCCAGCACCAAAGGTCTAGCGGGGACCTACGAGCAGTACTTC

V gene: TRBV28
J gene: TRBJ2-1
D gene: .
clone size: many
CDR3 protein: CASSLQIYNEQFF
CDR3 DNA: TGTGCCAGCAGTCTCCAGATCTACAATGAGCAGTTCTTC

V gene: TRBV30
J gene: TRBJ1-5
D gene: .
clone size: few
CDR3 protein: CAWSVDQGRNQPQHF
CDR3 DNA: TGTGCCTGGAGTGTAGATCAGGGTCGGAATCAGCCCCAGCATTTT

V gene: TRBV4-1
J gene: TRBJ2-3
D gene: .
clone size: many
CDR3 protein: CASSQDFGAGAQRADTQYF
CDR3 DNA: TGCGCCAGCAGCCAAGATTTCGGCGCAGGGGCCCAAAGAGCAGATACGCAGTATTTT

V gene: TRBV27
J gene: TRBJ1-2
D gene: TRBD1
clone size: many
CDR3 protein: CASTPGQGALGYTF
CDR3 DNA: TGTGCCAGCACCCCGGGACAGGGGGCGCTTGGCTACACCTTC

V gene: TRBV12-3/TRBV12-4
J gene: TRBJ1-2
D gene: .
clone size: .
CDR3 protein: CASSLLQGSVGYTF
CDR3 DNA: TGTGCCAGCAGTTTACTCCAGGGCTCGGTTGGCTACACCTTC

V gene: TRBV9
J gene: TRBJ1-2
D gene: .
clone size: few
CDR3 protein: CASSVVVGEGYTF
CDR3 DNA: TGTGCCAGCAGCGTAGTGGTTGGCGAGGGCTACACCTTC

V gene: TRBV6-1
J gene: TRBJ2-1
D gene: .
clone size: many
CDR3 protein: CASSEARGGGRAMDEQFF
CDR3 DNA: TGTGCCAGCAGTGAAGCGCGAGGGGGGGGGAGGGCCATGGATGAGCAGTTCTTC

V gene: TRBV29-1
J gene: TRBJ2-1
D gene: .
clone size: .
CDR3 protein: CSVEDGSDFDEQFF
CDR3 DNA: TGCAGCGTTGAAGACGGATCCGACTTCGATGAGCAGTTCTTC

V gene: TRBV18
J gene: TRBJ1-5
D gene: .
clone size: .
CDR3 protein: CASSSGPDSNQPQHF
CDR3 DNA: TGTGCCAGCTCAAGTGGGCCAGATAGCAATCAGCCCCAGCATTTT

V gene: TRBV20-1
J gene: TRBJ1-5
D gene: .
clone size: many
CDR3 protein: CSANRGNQPQHF
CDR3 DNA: TGCAGTGCTAACCGAGGCAATCAGCCCCAGCATTTT

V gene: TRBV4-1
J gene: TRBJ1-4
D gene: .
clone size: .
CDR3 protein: CASSQFVGPNEKLFF
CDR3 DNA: TGCGCCAGCAGCCAATTCGTGGGACCCAATGAAAAACTGTTTTTT

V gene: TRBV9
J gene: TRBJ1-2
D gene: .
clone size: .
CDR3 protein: CASSPPGSYRGGYTF
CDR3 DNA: TGTGCCAGCAGCCCCCCAGGGTCCTATCGAGGGGGCTACACCTTC

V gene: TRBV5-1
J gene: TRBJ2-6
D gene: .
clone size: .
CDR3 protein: CASDRGPKVGSGANVLTF
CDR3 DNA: TGCGCCAGCGACCGGGGCCCGAAAGTAGGCTCTGGGGCCAACGTCCTGACTTTC

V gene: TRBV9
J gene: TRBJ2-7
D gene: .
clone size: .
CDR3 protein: CASSAQGIHTAYEQYF
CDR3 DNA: TGTGCCAGCAGCGCCCAGGGGATCCATACGGCCTACGAGCAGTACTTC

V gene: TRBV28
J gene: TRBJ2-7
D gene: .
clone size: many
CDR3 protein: CASSSDGEQYF
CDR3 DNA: TGTGCCAGCAGTTCAGACGGCGAGCAGTACTTC

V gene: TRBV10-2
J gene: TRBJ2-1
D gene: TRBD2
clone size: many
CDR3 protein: CASVGLAGDEQFF
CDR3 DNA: TGCGCCAGCGTGGGACTAGCGGGGGATGAGCAGTTCTTC

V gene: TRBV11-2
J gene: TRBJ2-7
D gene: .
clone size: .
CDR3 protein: CASSLYRAYEQYF
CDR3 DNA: TGTGCCAGCAGCTTATATAGGGCCTACGAGCAGTACTTC

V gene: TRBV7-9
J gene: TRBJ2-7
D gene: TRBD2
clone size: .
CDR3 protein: CASNNGLAGMREQYF
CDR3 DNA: TGTGCCAGCAACAATGGACTAGCGGGAATGAGGGAGCAGTACTTC

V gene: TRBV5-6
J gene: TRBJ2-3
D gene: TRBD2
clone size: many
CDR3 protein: CASSFRLAGLTDTQYF
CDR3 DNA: TGTGCCAGCAGCTTCCGACTAGCGGGACTCACAGATACGCAGTATTTT

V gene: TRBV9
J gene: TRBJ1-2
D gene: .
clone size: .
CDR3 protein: CASSVATGVADGYTF
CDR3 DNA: TGTGCCAGCAGCGTAGCTACAGGAGTGGCTGATGGCTACACCTTC

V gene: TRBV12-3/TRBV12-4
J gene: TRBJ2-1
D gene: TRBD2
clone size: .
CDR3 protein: CASSTRGADSGTSGRVEQFF
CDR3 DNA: TGTGCCAGCAGTACTCGTGGGGCGGATTCCGGGACTAGCGGGAGGGTTGAGCAGTTCTTC

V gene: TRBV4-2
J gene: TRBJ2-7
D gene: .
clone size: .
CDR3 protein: CASSQGGADSYEQYF
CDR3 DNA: TGTGCCAGCAGCCAAGGGGGCGCGGACTCTTACGAGCAGTACTTC

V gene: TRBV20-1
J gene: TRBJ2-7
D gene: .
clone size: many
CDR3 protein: CSARGTNYEQYF
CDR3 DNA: TGCAGTGCTAGAGGGACAAACTACGAGCAGTACTTC

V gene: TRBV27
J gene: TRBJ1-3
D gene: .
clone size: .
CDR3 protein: CASSLTPGGGNTIYF
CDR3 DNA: TGTGCCAGCAGTCTCACGCCCGGTGGGGGAAACACCATATATTTT

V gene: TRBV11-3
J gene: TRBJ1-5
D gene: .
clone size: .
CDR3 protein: CASTSQGEGSDNQPQHF
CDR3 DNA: TGTGCCAGCACCTCACAGGGAGAGGGGTCAGACAATCAGCCCCAGCATTTT

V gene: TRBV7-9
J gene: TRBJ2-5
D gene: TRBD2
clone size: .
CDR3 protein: CASSLAGTRFETQYF
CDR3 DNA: TGTGCCAGCAGCTTAGCGGGGACTAGATTTGAGACCCAGTACTTC

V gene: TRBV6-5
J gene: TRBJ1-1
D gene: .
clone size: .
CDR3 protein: CASSYSRDPTEAFF
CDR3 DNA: TGTGCCAGCAGTTACTCGAGAGACCCCACTGAAGCTTTCTTT

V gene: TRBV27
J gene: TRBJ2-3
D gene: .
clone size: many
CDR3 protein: CASRSGQIIGTDTQYF
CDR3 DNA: TGTGCCAGCAGGTCCGGACAGATCATAGGGACAGATACGCAGTATTTT

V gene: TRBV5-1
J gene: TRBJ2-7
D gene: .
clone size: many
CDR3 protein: CASSLSGLPYEQYF
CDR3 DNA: TGCGCCAGCAGTTTATCCGGGCTTCCCTACGAGCAGTACTTC

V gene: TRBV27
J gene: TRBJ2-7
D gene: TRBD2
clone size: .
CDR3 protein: CASSLAGGYSEQYF
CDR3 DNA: TGTGCCAGCAGCCTAGCGGGAGGGTATTCCGAGCAGTACTTC

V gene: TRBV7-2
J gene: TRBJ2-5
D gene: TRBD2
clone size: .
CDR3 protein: CASSSRTSGQETQYF
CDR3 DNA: TGTGCCAGCAGCTCCCGGACTAGCGGTCAAGAGACCCAGTACTTC

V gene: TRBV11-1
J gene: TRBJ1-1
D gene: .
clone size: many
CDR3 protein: CASSLRGPSTEAFF
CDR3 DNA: TGTGCCAGCAGCTTAAGAGGGCCCAGCACTGAAGCTTTCTTT

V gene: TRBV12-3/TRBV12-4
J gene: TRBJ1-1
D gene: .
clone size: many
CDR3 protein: CASSLGSGNTEAFF
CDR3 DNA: TGTGCCAGCAGCTTAGGCTCGGGGAACACTGAAGCTTTCTTT

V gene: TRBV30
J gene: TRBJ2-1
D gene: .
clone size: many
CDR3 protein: CAWGALSSYNEQFF
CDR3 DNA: TGTGCCTGGGGAGCGTTGAGCTCCTACAATGAGCAGTTCTTC

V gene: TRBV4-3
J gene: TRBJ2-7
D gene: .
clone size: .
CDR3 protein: CASSQVPGVGSDQYF
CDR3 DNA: TGCGCCAGCAGCCAAGTGCCGGGAGTGGGCTCCGATCAGTACTTC

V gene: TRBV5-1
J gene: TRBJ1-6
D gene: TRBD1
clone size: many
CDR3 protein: CASSRTGSYNSPLHF
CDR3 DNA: TGCGCCAGCAGCAGGACAGGGTCATATAATTCACCCCTCCACTTT

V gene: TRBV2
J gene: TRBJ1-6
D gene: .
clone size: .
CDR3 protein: CASSEEDQSPLHF
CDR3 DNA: TGTGCCAGCAGTGAAGAGGACCAGAGTCCCCTCCACTTT

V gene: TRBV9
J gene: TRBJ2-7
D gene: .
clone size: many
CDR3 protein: CASSVDGGADEQYF
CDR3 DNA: TGTGCCAGCAGCGTAGATGGGGGGGCCGACGAGCAGTACTTC

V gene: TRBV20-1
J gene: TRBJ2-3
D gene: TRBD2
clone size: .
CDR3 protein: CSARDLLAGGSPDTQYF
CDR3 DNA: TGCAGTGCTAGAGACCTACTAGCGGGAGGTTCACCAGATACGCAGTATTTT

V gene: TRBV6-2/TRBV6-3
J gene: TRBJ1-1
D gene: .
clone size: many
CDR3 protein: CASSEGPGNTEAFF
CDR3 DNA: TGTGCCAGCAGTGAAGGCCCGGGGAACACTGAAGCTTTCTTT